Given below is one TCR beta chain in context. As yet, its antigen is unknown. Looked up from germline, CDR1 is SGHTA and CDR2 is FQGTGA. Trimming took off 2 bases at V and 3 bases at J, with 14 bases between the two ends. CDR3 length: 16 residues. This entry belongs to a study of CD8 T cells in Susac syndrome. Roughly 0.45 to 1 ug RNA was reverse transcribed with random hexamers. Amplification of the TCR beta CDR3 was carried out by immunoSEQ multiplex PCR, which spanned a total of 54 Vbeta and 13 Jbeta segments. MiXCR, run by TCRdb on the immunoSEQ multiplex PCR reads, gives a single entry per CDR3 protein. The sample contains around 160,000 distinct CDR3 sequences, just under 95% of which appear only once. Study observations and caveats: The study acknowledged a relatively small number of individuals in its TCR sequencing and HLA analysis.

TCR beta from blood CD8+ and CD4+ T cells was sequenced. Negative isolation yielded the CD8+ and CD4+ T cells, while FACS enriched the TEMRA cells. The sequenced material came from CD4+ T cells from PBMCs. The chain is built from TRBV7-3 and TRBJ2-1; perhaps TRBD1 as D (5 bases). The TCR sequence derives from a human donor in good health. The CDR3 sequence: CASSLAPGSLYNEQFF. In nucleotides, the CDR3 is TGTGCCAGCAGCTTAGCCCCAGGGTCTCTCTACAATGAGCAGTTCTTC.